This TCR beta chain was identified during a study of shared clonotypes between healthy human individuals. Clones were read by immunoSEQ multiplex PCR, and TCRdb kept only the in-frame ones, dropping some. The top ten hold about 9.4% of the sample, which has roughly 330,000 clones, roughly 70% seen once. As to this clone: Its target is not known.

V lost 0 bases to trimming and J lost 8 bases, with 14 bases between them. The germline gives CDR1 SGDLS, CDR2 YYNGEE. This CDR3 is 15 amino acids long. Notes on the study in general: Sharing across four donors was highest in naive CD4 (approximately 5%) and lowest in memory CD8 (around 0.4%). Rarefaction exposed incomplete sorted-subset sequencing despite large depth.

This chain joins TRBV9 and TRBJ2-2, with D perhaps TRBD2 (5 bases). Sequencing was performed on memory CD4+ T cells sorted from blood. The subset here: CD45RA-negative fraction. This clonotype was obtained from a man aged 25 to 45 in good health. CDR3 sequence: CASSVGASREGELFF. As DNA, the CDR3 is TGTGCCAGCAGCGTAGGGGCTAGCAGAGAGGGGGAGCTGTTTTTT.